This paragraph reports one T cell receptor beta chain. The record originates from a study of control samples from healthy donors and cancer patients. Repertoires were generated with immunoSEQ multiplex PCR, while TCRdb's copy carries only in-frame clones and drops some. This sample has fewer than 200,000 clones, with approximately 92% found just once. V gave up 2 bases and J gave up 1 base, with 11 bases separating them. CDR1 and CDR2 from the germline V gene are MNHEY and SMNVEV (reference sequence). This CDR3 has 15 residues. Sequenced: blood. The chain couples TRBV27 to TRBJ1-1; a weak D match, TRBD1 (6 bases). The sequence derives from a woman aged 55-69 years in good health. The DNA of the CDR3 is TGTGCCAGCAGTTTAATGTCAGGGGCGAACACTGAAGCTTTCTTT. Translation: CASSLMSGANTEAFF.